The TCR beta chain under discussion was sequenced for a study of T cell responses to AZD1222 COVID-19 vaccine. Profiled with immunoSEQ multiplex PCR; TCRdb holds only in-frame clones, not every one. The sample shows 50,000 to 60,000 clones, 80% of them seen only once. Details on this clone: The antigen is not known.

Findings and caveats of the study: In all cases, repertoires were sampled only after the peak T cell response. CD4 TCRs associated with vaccination spanned spike, dominating at 160-218 and 743-854.

This CDR3 is built from 12 residues. The V end lost 4 bases, the J end lost 5 bases, and 6 bases lay between the germline ends. Per germline, CDR1 SGHKS and CDR2 YYEKEE (reference sequence). Sequenced material: peripheral blood, taken 28 days after the second AZD1222 dose. This TCR came from an adult who received the AZD1222 COVID-19 vaccine. V is TRBV5-5 and J is TRBJ2-2, with unresolved D. CDR3 protein: CASSRMTGELFF. As DNA, the CDR3 is TGTGCCAGCAGCAGGATGACCGGGGAGCTGTTTTTT.